Listed below are T cell receptor beta chains from one sample, sequenced in a study of shared clonotypes between healthy human individuals. Using immunoSEQ multiplex PCR, the repertoire was profiled, and TCRdb retains in-frame clones only, with some absent. The data hold around 550,000 clones, with 95% observed a single time. The sample comprised naive CD8+ T cells sorted from blood. Receptors were obtained from a young woman in good health. Each CDR3 is given with its conserved first and last residue. The D gene is left open where the match is weak. The size field is filled for only some rows; it gives once, few, many or a size class.

clone_size | cdr3_length | d_call | j_call | v_call | cdr3_aa | cdr3_nt
NA | 12 | NA | TRBJ1-1 | TRBV30 | CAWSDPTDSGFF | TGTGCCTGGAGTGACCCGACAGATTCGGGATTCTTT
once | 16 | NA | TRBJ2-7 | TRBV1 | CTSSQGVTSSPYEQYF | TGCACCAGCAGCCAGGGGGTGACTAGCTCTCCCTACGAGCAGTACTTC
NA | 16 | NA | TRBJ1-5 | TRBV7-8 | CASSLKPGRNNQPQHF | TGTGCCAGCAGCTTAAAACCGGGACGGAATAATCAGCCCCAGCATTTT
NA | 14 | NA | TRBJ1-1 | TRBV9 | CASSAQDWNTEAFF | TGTGCCAGCAGCGCGCAGGATTGGAACACTGAAGCTTTCTTT
NA | 14 | TRBD2 | TRBJ2-7 | TRBV7-9 | CASSPRGGPYEQYF | TGTGCCAGCAGCCCCCGGGGGGGACCCTACGAGCAGTACTTC
NA | 15 | NA | TRBJ2-7 | TRBV15 | CATSRDGGPSYEQYF | TGTGCCACCAGCAGAGATGGGGGCCCCTCCTACGAGCAGTACTTC
NA | 16 | TRBD2 | TRBJ2-1 | TRBV28 | CASSLSGGSAYNEQFF | TGTGCCAGCAGTTTATCAGGCGGGAGTGCCTACAATGAGCAGTTCTTC
NA | 14 | TRBD1 | TRBJ2-3 | TRBV29-1 | CSVPGQGASDTQYF | TGCAGCGTACCGGGACAGGGGGCGTCAGATACGCAGTATTTT
NA | 15 | TRBD1 | TRBJ1-4 | TRBV7-6 | CASSREAGGDEKLFF | TGTGCCAGCAGCAGAGAGGCAGGGGGGGATGAAAAACTGTTTTTT
NA | 13 | TRBD1 | TRBJ2-1 | TRBV5-1 | CASKDRGYNEQFF | TGCGCCAGCAAAGACAGGGGCTACAATGAGCAGTTCTTC
NA | 15 | NA | TRBJ2-1 | TRBV5-1 | CASSPLDGAYNEQFF | TGCGCCAGCAGCCCGTTGGACGGTGCCTACAATGAGCAGTTCTTC